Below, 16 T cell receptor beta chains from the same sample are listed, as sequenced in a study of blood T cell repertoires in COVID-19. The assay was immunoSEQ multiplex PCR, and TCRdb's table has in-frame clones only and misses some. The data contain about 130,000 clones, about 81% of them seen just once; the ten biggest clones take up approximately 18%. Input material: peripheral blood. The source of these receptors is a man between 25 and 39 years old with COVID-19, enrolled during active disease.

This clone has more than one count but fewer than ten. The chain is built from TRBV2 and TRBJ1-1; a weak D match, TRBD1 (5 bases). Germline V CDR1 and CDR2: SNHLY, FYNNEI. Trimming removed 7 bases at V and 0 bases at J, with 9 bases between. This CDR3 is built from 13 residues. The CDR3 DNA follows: TGTGCCAGCATGAGACAGATGAACACTGAAGCTTTCTTT. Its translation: CASMRQMNTEAFF.

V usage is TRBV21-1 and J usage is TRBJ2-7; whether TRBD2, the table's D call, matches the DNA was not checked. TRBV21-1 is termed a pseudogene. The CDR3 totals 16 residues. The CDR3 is CASSKGAGALSHEQYF. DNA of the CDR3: TGTGCCAGCAGCAAAGGGGCGGGAGCGCTTAGTCACGAGCAGTACTTC.

The CDR3 region has the DNA TGTGCCAGCAGCCAATCGGTAGCGGGAGATGGGGATACGCAGTATTTT. Its protein product is CASSQSVAGDGDTQYF. This chain joins TRBV4-2 and TRBJ2-3; TRBD2 aligns across 9 bases. This CDR3 region has 16 residues. J lost 6 bases, V lost 2 bases, and 9 bases had no gene match. The germline V gene has CDR1 LGHNA and CDR2 YNFKEQ.

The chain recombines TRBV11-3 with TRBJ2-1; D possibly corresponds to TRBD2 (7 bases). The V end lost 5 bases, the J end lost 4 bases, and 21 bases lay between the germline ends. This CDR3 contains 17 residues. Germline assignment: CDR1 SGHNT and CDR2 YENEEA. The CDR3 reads CASSQLGGQGKYNEQFF. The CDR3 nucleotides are TGTGCCAGCAGCCAATTGGGGGGGCAGGGAAAATACAATGAGCAGTTCTTC.

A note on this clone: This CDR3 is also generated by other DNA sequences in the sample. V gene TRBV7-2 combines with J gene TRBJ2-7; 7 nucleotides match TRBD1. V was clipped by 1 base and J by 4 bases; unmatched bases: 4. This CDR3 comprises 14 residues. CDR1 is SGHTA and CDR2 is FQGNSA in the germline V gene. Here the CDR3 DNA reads TGTGCCAGCAGCTTAGGACAGGGAACTTACGAGCAGTACTTC. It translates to CASSLGQGTYEQYF.

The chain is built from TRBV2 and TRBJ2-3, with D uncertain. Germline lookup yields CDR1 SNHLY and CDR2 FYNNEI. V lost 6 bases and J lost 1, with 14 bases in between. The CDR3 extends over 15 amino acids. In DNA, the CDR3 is TGTGCCAGCAGGAAGGAGTCATGGGGCACAGATACGCAGTATTTT. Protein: CASRKESWGTDTQYF.

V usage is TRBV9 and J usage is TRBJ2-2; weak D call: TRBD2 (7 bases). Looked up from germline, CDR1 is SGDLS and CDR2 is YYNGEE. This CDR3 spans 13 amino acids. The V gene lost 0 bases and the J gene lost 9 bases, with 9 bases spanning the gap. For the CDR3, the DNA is TGTGCCAGCAGCGTAGTGGGGGGGCGGGAGCTGTTTTTT. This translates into CASSVVGGRELFF.

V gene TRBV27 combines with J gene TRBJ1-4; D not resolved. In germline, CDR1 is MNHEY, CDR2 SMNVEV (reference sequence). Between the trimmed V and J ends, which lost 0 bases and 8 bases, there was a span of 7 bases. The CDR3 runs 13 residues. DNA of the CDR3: TGTGCCAGCAGTTTATCACACCTCGAAAAACTGTTTTTT. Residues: CASSLSHLEKLFF.

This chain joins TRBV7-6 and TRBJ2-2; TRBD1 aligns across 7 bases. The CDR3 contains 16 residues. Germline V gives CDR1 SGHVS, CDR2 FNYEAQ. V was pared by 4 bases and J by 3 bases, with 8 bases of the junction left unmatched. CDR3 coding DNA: TGTGCCAGCAGCTCCCAACAGGGGCGATACACCGGGGAGCTGTTTTTT. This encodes CASSSQQGRYTGELFF.

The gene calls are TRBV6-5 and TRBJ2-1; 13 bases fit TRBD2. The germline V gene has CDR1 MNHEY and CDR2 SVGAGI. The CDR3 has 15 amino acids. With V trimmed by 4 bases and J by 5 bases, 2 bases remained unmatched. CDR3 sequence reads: CASSFGLAGDNEQFF. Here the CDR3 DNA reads TGTGCCAGCAGTTTTGGACTAGCGGGGGACAATGAGCAGTTCTTC.

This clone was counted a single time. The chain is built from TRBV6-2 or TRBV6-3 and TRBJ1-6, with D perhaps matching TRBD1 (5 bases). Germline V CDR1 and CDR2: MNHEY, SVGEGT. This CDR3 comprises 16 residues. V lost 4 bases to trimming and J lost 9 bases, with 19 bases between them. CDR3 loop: CASSFSGRLVSSPLHF. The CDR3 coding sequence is TGTGCCAGCAGTTTCTCGGGGCGACTAGTCTCTTCACCCCTCCACTTT.

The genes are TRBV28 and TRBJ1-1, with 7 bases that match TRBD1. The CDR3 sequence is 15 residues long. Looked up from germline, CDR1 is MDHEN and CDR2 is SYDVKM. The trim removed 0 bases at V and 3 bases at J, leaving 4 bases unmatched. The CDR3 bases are TGTGCCAGCAGTTTATGGTCGCAGGGGGACACTGAAGCTTTCTTT. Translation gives CASSLWSQGDTEAFF. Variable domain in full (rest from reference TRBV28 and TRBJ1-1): DVKVTQSSRYLVKRTGEKVFLECVQDMDHENMFWYRQDPGLGLRLIYFSYDVKMKEKGDIPEGYSVSREKKERFSLILESASTNQTSMYLCASSLWSQGDTEAFFGQGTRLTVV.

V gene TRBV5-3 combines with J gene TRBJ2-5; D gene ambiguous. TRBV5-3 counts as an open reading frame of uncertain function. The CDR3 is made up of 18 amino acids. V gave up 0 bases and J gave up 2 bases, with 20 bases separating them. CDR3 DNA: TGTGCCAGAAGCTTGGCCGTAACACTGACTCCCGCTCAAGAGACCCAGTACTTC. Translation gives CARSLAVTLTPAQETQYF.

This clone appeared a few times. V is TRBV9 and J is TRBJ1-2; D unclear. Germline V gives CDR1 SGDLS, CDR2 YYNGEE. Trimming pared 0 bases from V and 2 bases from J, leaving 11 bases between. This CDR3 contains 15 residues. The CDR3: CASSVGAGRNYGYTF. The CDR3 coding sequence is TGTGCCAGCAGCGTAGGGGCAGGCCGGAACTATGGCTACACCTTC.

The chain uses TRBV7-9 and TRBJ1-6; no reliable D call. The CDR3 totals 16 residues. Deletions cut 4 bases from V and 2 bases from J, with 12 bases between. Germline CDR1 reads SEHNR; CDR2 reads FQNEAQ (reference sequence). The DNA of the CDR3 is TGTGCCAGCAGCTCTGAGCCCGGGACCTATAATTCACCCCTCCACTTT. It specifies CASSSEPGTYNSPLHF.

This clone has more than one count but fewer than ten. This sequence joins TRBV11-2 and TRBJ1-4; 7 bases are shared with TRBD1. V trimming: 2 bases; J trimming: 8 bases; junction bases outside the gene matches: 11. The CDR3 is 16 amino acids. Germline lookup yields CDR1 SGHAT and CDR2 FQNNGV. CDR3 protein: CASSLNWDSGGEKLFF. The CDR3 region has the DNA TGTGCCAGCAGCTTAAACTGGGACAGTGGGGGGGAAAAACTGTTTTTT.